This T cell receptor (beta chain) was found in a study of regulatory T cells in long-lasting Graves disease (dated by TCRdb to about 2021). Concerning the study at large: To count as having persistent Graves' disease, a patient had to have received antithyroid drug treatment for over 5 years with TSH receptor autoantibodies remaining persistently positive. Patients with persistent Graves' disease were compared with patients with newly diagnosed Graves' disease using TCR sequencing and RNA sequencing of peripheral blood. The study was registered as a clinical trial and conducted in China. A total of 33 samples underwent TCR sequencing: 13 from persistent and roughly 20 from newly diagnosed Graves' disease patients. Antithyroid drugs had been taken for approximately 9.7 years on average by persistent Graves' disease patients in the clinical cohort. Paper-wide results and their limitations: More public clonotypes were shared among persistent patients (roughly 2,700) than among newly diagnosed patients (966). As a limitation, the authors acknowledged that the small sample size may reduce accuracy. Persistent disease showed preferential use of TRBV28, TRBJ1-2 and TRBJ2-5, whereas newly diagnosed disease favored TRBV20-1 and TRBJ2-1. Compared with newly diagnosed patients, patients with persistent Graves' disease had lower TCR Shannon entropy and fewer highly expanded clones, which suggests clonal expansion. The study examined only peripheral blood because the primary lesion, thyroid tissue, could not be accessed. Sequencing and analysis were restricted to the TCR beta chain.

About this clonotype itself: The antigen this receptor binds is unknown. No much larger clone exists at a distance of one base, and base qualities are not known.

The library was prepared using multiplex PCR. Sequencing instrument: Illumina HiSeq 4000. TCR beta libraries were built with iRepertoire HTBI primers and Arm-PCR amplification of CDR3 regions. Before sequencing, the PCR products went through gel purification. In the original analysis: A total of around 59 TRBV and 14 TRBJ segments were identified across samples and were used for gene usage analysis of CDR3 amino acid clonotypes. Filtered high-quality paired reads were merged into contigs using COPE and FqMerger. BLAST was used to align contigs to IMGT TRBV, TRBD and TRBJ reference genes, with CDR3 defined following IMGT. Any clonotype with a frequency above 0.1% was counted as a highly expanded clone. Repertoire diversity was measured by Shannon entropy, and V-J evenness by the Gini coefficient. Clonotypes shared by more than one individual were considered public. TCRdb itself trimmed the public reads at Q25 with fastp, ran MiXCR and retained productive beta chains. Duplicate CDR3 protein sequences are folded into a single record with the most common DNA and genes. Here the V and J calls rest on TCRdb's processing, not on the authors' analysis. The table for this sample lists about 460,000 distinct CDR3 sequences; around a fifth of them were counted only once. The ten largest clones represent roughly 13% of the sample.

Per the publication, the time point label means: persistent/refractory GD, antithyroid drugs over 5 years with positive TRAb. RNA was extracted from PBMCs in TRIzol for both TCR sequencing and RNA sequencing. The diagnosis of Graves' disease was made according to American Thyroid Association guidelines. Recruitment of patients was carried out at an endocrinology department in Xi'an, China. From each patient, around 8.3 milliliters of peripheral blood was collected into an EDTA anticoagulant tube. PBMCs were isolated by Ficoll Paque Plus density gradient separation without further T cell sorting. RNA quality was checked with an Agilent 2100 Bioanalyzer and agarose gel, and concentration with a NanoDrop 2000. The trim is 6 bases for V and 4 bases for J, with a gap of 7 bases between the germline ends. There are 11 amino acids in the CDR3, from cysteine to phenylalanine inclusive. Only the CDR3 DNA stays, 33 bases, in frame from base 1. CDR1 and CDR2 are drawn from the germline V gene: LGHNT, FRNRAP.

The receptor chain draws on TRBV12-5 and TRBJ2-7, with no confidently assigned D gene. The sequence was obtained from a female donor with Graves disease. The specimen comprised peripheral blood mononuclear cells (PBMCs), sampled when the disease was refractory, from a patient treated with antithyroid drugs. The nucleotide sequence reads TGTGCTAGTGGGCTCCTATACGAGCAGTACTTC. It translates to CASGLLYEQYF. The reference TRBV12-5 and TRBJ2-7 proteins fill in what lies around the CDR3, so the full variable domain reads DARVTQTPRHKVTEMGQEVTMRCQPILGHNTVFWYRQTMMQGLELLAYFRNRAPLDDSGMPKDRFSAEMPDATLATLKIQPSEPRDSAVYFCASGLLYEQYFGPGTRLTVT.